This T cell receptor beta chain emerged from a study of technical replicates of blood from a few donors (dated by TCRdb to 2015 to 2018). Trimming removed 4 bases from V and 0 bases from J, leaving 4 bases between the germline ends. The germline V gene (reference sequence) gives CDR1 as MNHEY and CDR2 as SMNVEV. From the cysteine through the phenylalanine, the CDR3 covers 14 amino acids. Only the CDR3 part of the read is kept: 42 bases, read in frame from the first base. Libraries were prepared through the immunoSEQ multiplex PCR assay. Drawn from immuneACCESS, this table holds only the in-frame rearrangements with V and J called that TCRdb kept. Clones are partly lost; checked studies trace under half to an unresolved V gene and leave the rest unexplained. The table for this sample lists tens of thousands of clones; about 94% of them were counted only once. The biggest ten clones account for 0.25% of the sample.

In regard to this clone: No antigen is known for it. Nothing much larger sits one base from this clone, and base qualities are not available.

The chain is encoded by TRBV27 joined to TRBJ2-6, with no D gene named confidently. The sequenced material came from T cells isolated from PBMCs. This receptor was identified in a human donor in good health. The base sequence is TGTGCCAGCAGTTACTACTCTGGGGCCAACGTCCTGACTTTC. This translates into CASSYYSGANVLTF.